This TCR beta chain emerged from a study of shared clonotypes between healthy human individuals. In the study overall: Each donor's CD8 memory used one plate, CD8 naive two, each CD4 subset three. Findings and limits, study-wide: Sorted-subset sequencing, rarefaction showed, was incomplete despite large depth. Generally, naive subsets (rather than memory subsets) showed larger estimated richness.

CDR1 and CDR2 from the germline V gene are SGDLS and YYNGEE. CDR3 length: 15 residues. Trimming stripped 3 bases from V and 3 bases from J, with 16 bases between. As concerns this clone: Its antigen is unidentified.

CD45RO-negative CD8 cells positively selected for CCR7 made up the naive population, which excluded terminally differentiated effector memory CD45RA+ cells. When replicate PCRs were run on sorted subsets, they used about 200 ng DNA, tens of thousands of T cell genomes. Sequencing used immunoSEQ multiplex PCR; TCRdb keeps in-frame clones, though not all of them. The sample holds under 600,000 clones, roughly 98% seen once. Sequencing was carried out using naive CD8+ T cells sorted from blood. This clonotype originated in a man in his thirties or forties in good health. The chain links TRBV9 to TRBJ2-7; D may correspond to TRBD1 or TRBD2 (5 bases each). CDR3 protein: CASSGGTGPFYEQYF. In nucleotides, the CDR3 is TGTGCCAGCAGCGGTGGAACGGGACCATTCTACGAGCAGTACTTC.